The clone carrying this T cell receptor beta chain was seen repeatedly, ten times or more. The antigen is unknown. The V and J ends lost 5 bases and 8 bases respectively, with 9 bases between them. This CDR3 spans 11 amino acids. CDR1 is SEHNR, CDR2 FQNEAQ, per germline (reference sequence). The assay used deep level. Produced via immunoSEQ multiplex PCR; TCRdb's table is partial and in-frame only. The sample has about 670,000 clones, approximately 75% seen once. The data stem from a study of shared clonotypes between healthy human individuals. Study-wide points: It was anticipated that sequencing depth would influence how many clonotypes donors shared.

The clonotype was recovered from a woman in her twenties or thirties in good health. Sequenced: memory CD4+ T cells sorted from blood. Described subset: CD45RA-negative fraction. The genes are TRBV7-9 and TRBJ1-2; D remains unclear. The CDR3 nucleotides are TGTGCCAGCAGCACGCGTGAGGGCTACACCTTC. Protein product: CASSTREGYTF.